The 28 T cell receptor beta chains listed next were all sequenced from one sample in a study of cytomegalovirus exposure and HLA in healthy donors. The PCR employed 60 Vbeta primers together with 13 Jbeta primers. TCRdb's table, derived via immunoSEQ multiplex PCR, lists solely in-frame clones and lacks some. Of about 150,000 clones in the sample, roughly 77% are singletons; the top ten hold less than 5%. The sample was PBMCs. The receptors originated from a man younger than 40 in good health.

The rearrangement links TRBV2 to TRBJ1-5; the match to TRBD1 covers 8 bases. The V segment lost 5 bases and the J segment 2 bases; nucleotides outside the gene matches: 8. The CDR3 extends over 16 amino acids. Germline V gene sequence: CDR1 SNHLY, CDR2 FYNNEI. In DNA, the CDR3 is TGTGCCAGCAGTACCCGAACAGGGGGTGGCAATCAGCCCCAGCATTTT. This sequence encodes CASSTRTGGGNQPQHF.

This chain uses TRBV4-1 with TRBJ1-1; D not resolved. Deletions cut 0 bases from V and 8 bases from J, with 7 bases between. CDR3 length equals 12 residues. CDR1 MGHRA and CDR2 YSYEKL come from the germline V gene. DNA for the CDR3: TGCGCCAGCAGCCAAGATTCGGGAGAAGCTTTCTTT. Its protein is CASSQDSGEAFF.

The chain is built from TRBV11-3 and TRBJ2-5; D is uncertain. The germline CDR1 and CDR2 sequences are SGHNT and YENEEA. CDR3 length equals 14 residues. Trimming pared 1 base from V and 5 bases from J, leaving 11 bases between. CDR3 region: CASSLGVAVETQYF. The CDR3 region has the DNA TGTGCCAGCAGCTTAGGGGTAGCTGTTGAGACCCAGTACTTC.

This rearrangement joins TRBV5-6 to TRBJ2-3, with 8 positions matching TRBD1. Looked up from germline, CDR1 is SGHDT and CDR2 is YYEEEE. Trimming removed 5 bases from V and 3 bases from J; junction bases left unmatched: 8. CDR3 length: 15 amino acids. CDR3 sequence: CASRDGTGGTDTQYF. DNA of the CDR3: TGTGCCAGCAGGGACGGGACAGGCGGAACAGATACGCAGTATTTT.

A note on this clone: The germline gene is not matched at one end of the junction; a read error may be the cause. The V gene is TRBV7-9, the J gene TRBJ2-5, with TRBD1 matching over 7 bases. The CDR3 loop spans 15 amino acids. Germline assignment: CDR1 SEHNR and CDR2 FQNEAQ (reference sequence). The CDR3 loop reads CSSSLVGTAQETQYF. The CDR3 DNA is TGTTCCAGCAGCTTAGTTGGGACAGCGCAAGAGACCCAGTACTTC.

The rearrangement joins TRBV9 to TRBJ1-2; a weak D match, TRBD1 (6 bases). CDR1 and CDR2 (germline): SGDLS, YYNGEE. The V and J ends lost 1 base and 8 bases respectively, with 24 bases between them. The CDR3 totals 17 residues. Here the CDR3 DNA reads TGTGCCAGCAGCGTATTTTGGGGGCAGGGACAACTTTCCGGCTACACCTTC. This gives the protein CASSVFWGQGQLSGYTF.

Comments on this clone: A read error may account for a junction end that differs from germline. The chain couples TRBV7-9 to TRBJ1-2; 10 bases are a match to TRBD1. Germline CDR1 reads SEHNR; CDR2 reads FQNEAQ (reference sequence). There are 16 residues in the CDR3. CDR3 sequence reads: CSSSLAGTGVDYGYTF. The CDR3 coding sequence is TGTTCCAGCAGCTTAGCTGGGACAGGGGTTGACTATGGCTACACCTTC.

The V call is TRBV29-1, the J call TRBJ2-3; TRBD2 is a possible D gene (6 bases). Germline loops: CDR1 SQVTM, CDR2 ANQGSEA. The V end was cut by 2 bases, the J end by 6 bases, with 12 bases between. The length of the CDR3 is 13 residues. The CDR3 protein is CSVETGAKDTQYF. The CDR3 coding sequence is TGCAGCGTTGAAACGGGAGCAAAGGATACGCAGTATTTT.

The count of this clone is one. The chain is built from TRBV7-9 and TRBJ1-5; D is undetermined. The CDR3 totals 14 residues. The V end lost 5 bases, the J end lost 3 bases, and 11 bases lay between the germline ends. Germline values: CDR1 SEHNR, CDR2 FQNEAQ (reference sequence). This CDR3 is CASSPGRNNQPQHF. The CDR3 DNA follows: TGTGCCAGCAGCCCAGGCCGTAACAATCAGCCCCAGCATTTT.

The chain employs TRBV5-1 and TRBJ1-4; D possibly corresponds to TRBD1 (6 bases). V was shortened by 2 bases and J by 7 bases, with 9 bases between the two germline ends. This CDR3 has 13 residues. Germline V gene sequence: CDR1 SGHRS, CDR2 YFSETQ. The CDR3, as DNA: TGCGCCAGCAGCTTCAGGGGCGGTGAAAAACTGTTTTTT. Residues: CASSFRGGEKLFF.

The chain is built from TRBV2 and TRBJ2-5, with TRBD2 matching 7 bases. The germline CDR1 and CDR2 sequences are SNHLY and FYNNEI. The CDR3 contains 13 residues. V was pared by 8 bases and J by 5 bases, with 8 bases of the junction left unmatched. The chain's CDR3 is CASLREQSETQYF. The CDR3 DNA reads TGTGCCAGCTTGCGGGAGCAGTCGGAGACCCAGTACTTC.

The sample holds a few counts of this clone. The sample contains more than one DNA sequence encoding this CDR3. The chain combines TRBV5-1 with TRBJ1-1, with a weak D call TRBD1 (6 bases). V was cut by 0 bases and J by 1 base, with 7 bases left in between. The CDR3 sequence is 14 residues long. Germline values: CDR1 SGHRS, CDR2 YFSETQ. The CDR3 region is CASSLAGQNTEAFF. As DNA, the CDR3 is TGCGCCAGCAGCTTGGCGGGACAGAACACTGAAGCTTTCTTT.

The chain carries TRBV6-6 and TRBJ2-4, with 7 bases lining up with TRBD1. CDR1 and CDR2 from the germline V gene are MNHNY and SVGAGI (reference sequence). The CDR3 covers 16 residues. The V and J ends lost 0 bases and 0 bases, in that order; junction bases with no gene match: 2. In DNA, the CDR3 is TGTGCCAGCAGTTACTCACAGGGGTTAGCCAAAAACATTCAGTACTTC. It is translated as CASSYSQGLAKNIQYF.

Here the CDR3 reads CAWSDARDYGYTF. DNA for the CDR3: TGTGCCTGGAGTGACGCCAGGGACTATGGCTACACCTTC. J is TRBJ1-2 and V is TRBV30; possibly TRBD1 for D (5 bases). The V end was cut by 1 base, the J end by 3 bases, with 9 bases between. In germline, CDR1 is GTSNPN, CDR2 SVGIG (reference sequence). The CDR3 has 13 amino acids.

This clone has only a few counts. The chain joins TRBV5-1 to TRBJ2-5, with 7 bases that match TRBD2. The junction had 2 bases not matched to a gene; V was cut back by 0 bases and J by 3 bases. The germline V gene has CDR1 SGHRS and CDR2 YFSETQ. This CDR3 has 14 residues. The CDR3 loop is CASSLGGREETQYF. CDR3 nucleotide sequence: TGCGCCAGCAGCTTGGGCGGGAGAGAAGAGACCCAGTACTTC. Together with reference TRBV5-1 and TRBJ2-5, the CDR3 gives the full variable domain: KAGVTQTPRYLIKTRGQQVTLSCSPISGHRSVSWYQQTPGQGLQFLFEYFSETQRNKGNFPGRFSGRQFSNSRSEMNVSTLELGDSALYLCASSLGGREETQYFGPGTRLLVL.

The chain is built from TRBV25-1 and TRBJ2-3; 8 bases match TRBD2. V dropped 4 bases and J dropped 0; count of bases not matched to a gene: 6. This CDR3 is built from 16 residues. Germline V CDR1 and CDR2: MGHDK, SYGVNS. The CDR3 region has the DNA TGTGCCAGCAGTGTTGGAGTAGCGGGAAGCACAGATACGCAGTATTTT. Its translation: CASSVGVAGSTDTQYF.

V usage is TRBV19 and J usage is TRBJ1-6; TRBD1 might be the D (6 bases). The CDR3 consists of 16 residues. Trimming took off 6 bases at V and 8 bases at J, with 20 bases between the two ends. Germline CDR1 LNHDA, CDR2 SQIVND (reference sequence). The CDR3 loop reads CASSLRGGAVDSPLHF. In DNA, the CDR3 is TGTGCCAGTAGCCTCAGGGGAGGGGCCGTGGATTCACCCCTCCACTTT.

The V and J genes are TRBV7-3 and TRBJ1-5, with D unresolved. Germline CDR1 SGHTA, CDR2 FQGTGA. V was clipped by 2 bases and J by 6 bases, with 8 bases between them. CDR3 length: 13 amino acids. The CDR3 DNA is TGTGCCAGCAGCTTATCTTCAGTTCAGCCCCAGCATTTT. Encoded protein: CASSLSSVQPQHF.

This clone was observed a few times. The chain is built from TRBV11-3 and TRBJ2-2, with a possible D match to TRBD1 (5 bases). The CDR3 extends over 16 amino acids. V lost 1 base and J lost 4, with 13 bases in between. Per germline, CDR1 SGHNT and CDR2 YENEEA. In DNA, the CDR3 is TGTGCCAGCAGCTTAGGCAGGGTCTTCGTCACCGGGGAGCTGTTTTTT. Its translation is CASSLGRVFVTGELFF.

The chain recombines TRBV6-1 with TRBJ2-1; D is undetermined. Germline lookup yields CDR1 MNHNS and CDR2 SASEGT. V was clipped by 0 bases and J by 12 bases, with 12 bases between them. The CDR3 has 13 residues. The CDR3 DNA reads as TGTGCCAGCAGTGAAGCGCAGACAATGGTGCAGTTCTTC. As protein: CASSEAQTMVQFF.

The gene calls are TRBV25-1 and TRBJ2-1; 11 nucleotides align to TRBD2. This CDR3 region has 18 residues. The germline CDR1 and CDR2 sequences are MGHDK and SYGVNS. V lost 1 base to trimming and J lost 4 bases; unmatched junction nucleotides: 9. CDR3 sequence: CASSEFGGTSGDYNEQFF. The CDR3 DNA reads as TGTGCCAGCAGTGAATTTGGGGGGACTAGCGGAGATTACAATGAGCAGTTCTTC. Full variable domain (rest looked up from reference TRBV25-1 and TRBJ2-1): EADIYQTPRYLVIGTGKKITLECSQTMGHDKMYWYQQDPGMELHLIHYSYGVNSTEKGDLSSESTVSRIRTEHFPLTLESARPSHTSQYLCASSEFGGTSGDYNEQFFGPGTRLTVL.

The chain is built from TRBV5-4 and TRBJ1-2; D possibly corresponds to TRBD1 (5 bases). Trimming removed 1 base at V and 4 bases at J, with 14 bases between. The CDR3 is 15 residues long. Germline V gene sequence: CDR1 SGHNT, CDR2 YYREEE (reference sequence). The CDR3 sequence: CASSLTAQAFYGYTF. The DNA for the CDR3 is TGTGCCAGCAGCTTGACGGCACAGGCCTTCTATGGCTACACCTTC.

CDR3 nucleotides: TGTGCCAGCAGCTTGGTTGCGGGAGATCCTGGCGGGGAGCTGTTTTTT. Amino acids: CASSLVAGDPGGELFF. The chain uses TRBV5-5 and TRBJ2-2; 7 bases line up with TRBD2. The CDR3 extends over 16 amino acids. Germline V gene sequence: CDR1 SGHKS, CDR2 YYEKEE (reference sequence). Trimming took 0 bases from V and 7 from J; bases not matched to a gene: 9.

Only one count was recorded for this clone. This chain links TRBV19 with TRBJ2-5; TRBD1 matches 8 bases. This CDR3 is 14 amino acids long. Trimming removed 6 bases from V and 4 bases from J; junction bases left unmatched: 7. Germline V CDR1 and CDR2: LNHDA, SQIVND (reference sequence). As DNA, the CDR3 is TGTGCCAGTAGCGACAGGGGAGTAGGAGAGACCCAGTACTTC. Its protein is CASSDRGVGETQYF.

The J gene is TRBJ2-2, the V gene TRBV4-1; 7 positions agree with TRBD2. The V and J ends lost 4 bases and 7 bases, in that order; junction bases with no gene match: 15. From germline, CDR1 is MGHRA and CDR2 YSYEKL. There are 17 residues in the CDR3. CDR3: CASSPLWGSGTGGELFF. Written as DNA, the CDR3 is TGCGCCAGCAGCCCGCTCTGGGGGAGCGGGACGGGCGGGGAGCTGTTTTTT.

CDR3 nucleotides: TGTGCCAGTAGAGCAGGGGCTTCCTATGGCTACACCTTC. This translates into CASRAGASYGYTF. This chain links TRBV19 with TRBJ1-2; possible D gene TRBD1, 6 bases. Trimming removed 6 bases at V and 4 bases at J, with 12 bases between. CDR1 and CDR2 (germline): LNHDA, SQIVND (reference sequence). The CDR3 is made up of 13 amino acids.

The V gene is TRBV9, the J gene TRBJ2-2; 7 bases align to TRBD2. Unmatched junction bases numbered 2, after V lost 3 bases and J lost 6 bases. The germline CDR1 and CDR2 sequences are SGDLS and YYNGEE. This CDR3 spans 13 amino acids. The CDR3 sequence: CASSGGLAGELFF. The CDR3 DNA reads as TGTGCCAGCAGCGGAGGACTAGCCGGGGAGCTGTTTTTT.

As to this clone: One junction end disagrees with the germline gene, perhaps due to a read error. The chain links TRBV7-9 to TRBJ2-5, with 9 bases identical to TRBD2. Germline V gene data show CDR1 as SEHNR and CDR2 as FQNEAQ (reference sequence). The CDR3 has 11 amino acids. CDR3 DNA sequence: TGTTCCAGCAGCGGGGGGGAGACCCAGTACTTC. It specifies CSSSGGETQYF.